These 5 T cell receptor beta chains came from one sample sequenced in a study of shared clonotypes between healthy human individuals. The repertoire was sequenced with immunoSEQ multiplex PCR; TCRdb's copy has only in-frame clones and lacks some. The repertoire consists of around 2,000,000 clones, with under 95% occurring once and the leading ten covering more than 1.5%. Naive CD8 cells, CD45RO-negative and positively selected for CCR7, excluded terminally differentiated effector memory CD45RA+ cells. The sequenced sample consisted of naive CD8+ T cells from PBMCs. All receptors derive from a man younger than 35 in good health. Some clones in this sample may be carry-over from other donors' samples.

The V and J genes are TRBV14 and TRBJ1-2; D is uncertain. The CDR3 is made up of 15 amino acids. Germline CDR1 is SGHDN and CDR2 is FVKESK. The V gene lost 0 bases and the J gene lost 8 bases, with 16 bases spanning the gap. The CDR3 coding sequence is TGTGCCAGCAGCCAAGATCTGGCAACCCCTTGGGGCTACACCTTC. Its protein product is CASSQDLATPWGYTF.

This chain joins TRBV27 and TRBJ2-7, with a possible D match to TRBD1 (6 bases). Trimming removed 0 bases from V and 4 bases from J, with 10 bases in between. The CDR3 covers 14 residues. Germline-derived CDR1 and CDR2 are MNHEY and SMNVEV (reference sequence). For the CDR3, the DNA is TGTGCCAGCAGTTTATCGGGACACTTATACGAGCAGTACTTC. Translated, it gives CASSLSGHLYEQYF.

V is TRBV11-2 and J is TRBJ2-1; 9 bases line up with TRBD2. This CDR3 region has 18 residues. Per the germline V gene, CDR1 is SGHAT and CDR2 is FQNNGV. Trimming cost V 0 bases and J 9 bases; bases outside gene matches: 15. Here the CDR3 reads CASSLDIGGGRATFEQFF. The CDR3 DNA reads as TGTGCCAGCAGCTTAGATATCGGGGGCGGGAGGGCGACTTTTGAGCAGTTCTTC.

This chain uses TRBV30 with TRBJ2-5; TRBD1 matches 7 bases. V gave up 2 bases and J gave up 0 bases; unmatched junction bases: 6. The CDR3 runs 15 residues. Germline CDR1 is GTSNPN and CDR2 is SVGIG (reference sequence). DNA of the CDR3: TGTGCCTGGAGTACCAGGGGACAGTACCAAGAGACCCAGTACTTC. Translated: CAWSTRGQYQETQYF.

The chain links TRBV9 to TRBJ2-6; no firm D call. Germline CDR1 and CDR2: SGDLS and YYNGEE. This CDR3 contains 15 residues. V was shortened by 3 bases and J by 2 bases, with 9 bases between the two germline ends. DNA for the CDR3: TGTGCCAGCAGCGCCCACCTTCCTGGGGCCAACGTCCTGACTTTC. The encoded protein is CASSAHLPGANVLTF.